A selection of T cell receptor beta chains follows, all from one sample in a study of T cell responses to AZD1222 COVID-19 vaccine. Measured with immunoSEQ multiplex PCR; TCRdb has only the in-frame clones, and not every one. The data contain about 150,000 clones, 93% of them singletons. This specimen was peripheral blood, taken on day 0 of AZD1222 vaccination. The receptors were gathered from an adult in good health. Both conserved end residues are part of each CDR3. The D gene is left open where the match is weak. Size tells how often a clone was seen (once, few, many) or the class of an expanded clone, and some rows leave it out.

- | 17 | TRBJ1-5 | - | TRBV10-3 | CAISESSPADSNQPQHF | TGTGCCATCAGTGAGTCGAGTCCAGCCGATAGCAATCAGCCCCAGCATTTT
- | 15 | TRBJ1-6 | TRBD1 | TRBV5-6 | CASSLDRGASSPLHF | TGTGCCAGCAGCTTGGACAGGGGAGCCTCTTCACCCCTCCACTTT
- | 14 | TRBJ1-1 | - | TRBV19 | CASSEDRMNTEAFF | TGTGCCAGTAGTGAAGACAGGATGAACACTGAAGCTTTCTTT
- | 16 | TRBJ2-1 | TRBD1 | TRBV9 | CASSPTGGYSYNEQFF | TGTGCCAGCAGCCCCACAGGGGGTTACTCCTACAATGAGCAGTTCTTC
few | 16 | TRBJ1-1 | - | TRBV5-1 | CASSLDPGQMNTEAFF | TGCGCCAGCAGCTTGGACCCCGGACAGATGAACACTGAAGCTTTCTTT
- | 17 | TRBJ2-7 | - | TRBV6-1 | CASSEDLDGNTSYEQYF | TGTGCCAGCAGTGAAGATTTGGACGGTAATACCTCCTACGAGCAGTACTTC
- | 12 | TRBJ2-3 | - | TRBV3-1/TRBV3-2 | CASSLRTDTQYF | TGTGCCAGCAGCCTACGCACAGATACGCAGTATTTT
- | 16 | TRBJ2-1 | TRBD1 | TRBV16 | CASSHIIHRGIHEQFF | TGTGCCAGCAGCCACATTATCCACAGGGGTATCCATGAGCAGTTCTTC
- | 17 | TRBJ2-7 | TRBD1 | TRBV3-1/TRBV3-2 | CASSQVPGQGISYEQYF | TGTGCCAGCAGCCAAGTACCGGGACAGGGCATCTCCTACGAGCAGTACTTC
- | 14 | TRBJ1-1 | - | TRBV30 | CAWSPGIGGTEAFF | TGTGCCTGGAGCCCGGGGATAGGGGGAACTGAAGCTTTCTTT
- | 14 | TRBJ1-2 | TRBD1 | TRBV4-1 | CASSRDRANYGYTF | TGCGCCAGCAGCCGGGACAGGGCTAACTATGGCTACACCTTC
- | 13 | TRBJ1-4 | TRBD1 | TRBV20-1 | CSATDREDEKLFF | TGCAGTGCTACTGACAGGGAGGATGAAAAACTGTTTTTT
- | 16 | TRBJ1-5 | TRBD1 | TRBV2 | CASRVTGGEGNQPQHF | TGTGCCAGCAGAGTGACAGGGGGCGAGGGCAATCAGCCCCAGCATTTT
- | 13 | TRBJ1-1 | - | TRBV12-3/TRBV12-4 | CASSQRGRNEAFF | TGTGCCAGCAGCCAGCGGGGGCGAAATGAAGCTTTCTTT
- | 14 | TRBJ2-7 | TRBD2 | TRBV20-1 | CSASLAGVYYEQYF | TGCAGTGCTAGTTTAGCGGGAGTTTACTACGAGCAGTACTTC
- | 15 | TRBJ1-2 | - | TRBV30 | CAWSRPRGSNYGYTF | TGTGCCTGGAGTAGGCCTAGGGGCAGCAACTATGGCTACACCTTC
- | 15 | TRBJ1-2 | - | TRBV3-1/TRBV3-2 | CASSSKGEGVEGYTF | TGTGCCAGCAGCTCAAAAGGAGAGGGAGTAGAAGGCTACACCTTC
- | 14 | TRBJ1-2 | - | TRBV18 | CASSPSNRNYGYTF | TGTGCCAGCTCACCCTCGAACCGCAACTATGGCTACACCTTC
- | 12 | TRBJ1-1 | - | TRBV7-9 | CASRQINTEAFF | TGTGCCAGCCGTCAGATCAACACTGAAGCTTTCTTT
- | 15 | TRBJ1-2 | - | TRBV6-5 | CASSYSGAANYGYTF | TGTGCCAGCAGTTACTCAGGGGCTGCTAACTATGGCTACACCTTC
- | 17 | TRBJ1-3 | TRBD1 | TRBV28 | CASSTHSRQGSGNTIYF | TGTGCCAGCAGTACCCACTCCCGACAGGGTTCAGGAAACACCATATATTTT
- | 16 | TRBJ1-1 | - | TRBV5-1 | CASSFWTPSLNTEAFF | TGCGCCAGCAGCTTTTGGACACCATCCTTGAACACTGAAGCTTTCTTT
- | 16 | TRBJ2-5 | TRBD1 | TRBV7-9 | CASSLAGQGMAETQYF | TGTGCCAGCAGCTTAGCTGGACAGGGAATGGCGGAGACCCAGTACTTC
- | 15 | TRBJ2-5 | - | TRBV6-4 | CASKGGSGTQETQYF | TGTGCCAGCAAGGGGGGGAGCGGGACACAAGAGACCCAGTACTTC
once | 14 | TRBJ1-6 | - | TRBV9 | CASSATGLDSPLHF | TGTGCCAGCAGCGCCACAGGGCTGGATTCACCCCTCCACTTT
- | 13 | TRBJ2-1 | - | TRBV7-2 | CASSLASNNEQFF | TGTGCCAGCAGCTTAGCCTCCAACAATGAGCAGTTCTTC
- | 15 | TRBJ2-7 | TRBD1 | TRBV7-8 | CASSPRTGGLYEQYF | TGTGCCAGCAGCCCCCGGACAGGGGGCTTATACGAGCAGTACTTC
- | 15 | TRBJ2-5 | TRBD2 | TRBV3-1/TRBV3-2 | CASSQDYSGRETQYF | TGTGCCAGCAGCCAAGATTACAGCGGGAGGGAGACCCAGTACTTC
- | 14 | TRBJ2-1 | - | TRBV11-2 | CASSTAGRYNEQFF | TGTGCCAGCAGCACCGCCGGACGGTACAATGAGCAGTTCTTC
- | 15 | TRBJ2-1 | TRBD1 | TRBV6-5 | CASSKGTVFYNEQFF | TGTGCCAGCAGCAAGGGGACAGTATTCTACAATGAGCAGTTCTTC
- | 13 | TRBJ2-1 | - | TRBV19 | CASSVVSYNEQFF | TGTGCCAGTAGTGTAGTCTCCTACAATGAGCAGTTCTTC
- | 13 | TRBJ2-1 | - | TRBV6-4 | CASSRTMNNEQFF | TGTGCCAGCAGCAGGACTATGAACAATGAGCAGTTCTTC
- | 19 | TRBJ1-3 | TRBD1 | TRBV9 | CASSVAVRGTGARGNTIYF | TGTGCCAGCAGCGTAGCAGTAAGAGGGACAGGGGCTCGTGGAAACACCATATATTTT
- | 14 | TRBJ1-2 | TRBD1 | TRBV2 | CASSDETGVYGYTF | TGTGCCAGCAGTGACGAGACAGGGGTCTATGGCTACACCTTC
- | 15 | TRBJ1-5 | TRBD1 | TRBV19 | CASSSRDRGHQPQHF | TGTGCCAGTAGTTCCCGGGACAGGGGGCATCAGCCCCAGCATTTT
- | 14 | TRBJ1-2 | - | TRBV19 | CASSMGQGDYGYTF | TGTGCCAGTAGTATGGGGCAGGGAGACTATGGCTACACCTTC
- | 14 | TRBJ2-1 | - | TRBV29-1 | CSVEGPPKRSEQFF | TGCAGCGTTGAGGGACCCCCCAAAAGGAGTGAGCAGTTCTTC
- | 16 | TRBJ2-1 | TRBD1 | TRBV7-2 | CASSLSGGLTYNEQFF | TGTGCCAGCAGCTTGTCAGGGGGTCTGACCTACAATGAGCAGTTCTTC
- | 16 | TRBJ2-1 | TRBD2 | TRBV7-8 | CASSANREVAYNEQFF | TGTGCCAGCAGCGCCAATCGGGAGGTCGCCTACAATGAGCAGTTCTTC
once | 15 | TRBJ2-2 | TRBD1 | TRBV5-5 | CASSWSTGGPGELFF | TGTGCCAGCAGCTGGAGTACAGGGGGTCCCGGGGAGCTGTTTTTT
once | 16 | TRBJ2-3 | - | TRBV4-1 | CASSQDGATWGDTQYF | TGCGCCAGCAGCCAAGATGGGGCAACCTGGGGAGATACGCAGTATTTT
- | 13 | TRBJ1-1 | TRBD1 | TRBV29-1 | CSVERDRNTEAFF | TGCAGCGTTGAGCGGGACAGGAACACTGAAGCTTTCTTT
- | 15 | TRBJ1-6 | - | TRBV19 | CASSISAGNLSPLHF | TGTGCCAGTAGTATCTCGGCAGGGAATCTTTCACCCCTCCACTTT
- | 14 | TRBJ1-3 | - | TRBV28 | CASSLSGAGNTIYF | TGTGCCAGCAGTTTATCCGGGGCAGGAAACACCATATATTTT
- | 16 | TRBJ1-1 | - | TRBV19 | CASSIGGRVRNTEAFF | TGTGCCAGTAGTATTGGAGGTCGGGTAAGGAACACTGAAGCTTTCTTT
- | 16 | TRBJ2-7 | TRBD1 | TRBV6-6 | CASSYGPGQGETEQYF | TGTGCCAGCAGTTACGGCCCGGGACAGGGGGAGACCGAGCAGTACTTC
- | 15 | TRBJ2-3 | - | TRBV4-1 | CASSQNYDFTDTQYF | TGCGCCAGCAGCCAAAATTATGACTTCACAGATACGCAGTATTTT
- | 16 | TRBJ2-5 | TRBD2 | TRBV4-1 | CASSQDGGSERETQYF | TGCGCCAGCAGCCAAGATGGCGGGAGCGAGCGAGAGACCCAGTACTTC
- | 14 | TRBJ2-7 | TRBD1 | TRBV14 | CASSPDRGPYEQYF | TGTGCCAGCAGTCCGGACAGGGGGCCCTACGAGCAGTACTTC
- | 14 | TRBJ1-2 | - | TRBV3-1/TRBV3-2 | CASSQERQTHGYTF | TGTGCCAGCAGCCAAGAAAGGCAGACCCATGGCTACACCTTC
- | 14 | TRBJ2-2 | - | TRBV14 | CASSQGLVSGELFF | TGTGCCAGCAGCCAAGGACTAGTTTCCGGGGAGCTGTTTTTT
- | 17 | TRBJ1-1 | TRBD1 | TRBV3-1/TRBV3-2 | CASSNRDRGTRSTEAFF | TGTGCCAGCAGCAACCGGGACAGGGGTACGCGTAGCACTGAAGCTTTCTTT
- | 16 | TRBJ1-3 | TRBD1 | TRBV7-9 | CAGRTGGQSSGNTIYF | TGTGCCGGAAGGACAGGGGGCCAATCCTCTGGAAACACCATATATTTT
- | 15 | TRBJ1-6 | - | TRBV9 | CASSVDGLWHSPLHF | TGTGCCAGCAGCGTAGATGGACTATGGCATTCACCCCTCCACTTT